These T cell receptor beta chains were read from a single sample in a study of tumor and adjacent non-tumor tissue in lung cancer. MiXCR, run by TCRdb on the multiplex PCR reads, gives a single entry per CDR3 protein. This table has tens of thousands of distinct CDR3 sequences, under 70% appearing once. The sequencing sample was made of distant non-tumor lung tissue. The source of these receptors is a woman aged 45-59 years with non-small cell lung cancer. CDR3s include the opening cysteine and the closing phenylalanine or tryptophan. The D gene is left open where the match is weak. Not all rows give a size; the values are once, few, many and, for expanded clones, a class.

abundance | j_gene | d_gene | v_gene | CDR3aa | CDR3nt
once | TRBJ1-6 | . | TRBV28 | CASSGPRRGNNSPLHF | TGTGCCAGCAGCGGTCCTCGGAGGGGCAATAATTCACCCCTCCACTTT
few | TRBJ2-6 | TRBD1 | TRBV24-1 | CATSGQGEDPSGANVLTF | TGTGCCACCAGTGGGCAGGGGGAAGATCCCTCTGGGGCCAACGTCCTGACTTTC
. | TRBJ2-1 | TRBD2 | TRBV4-2 | CASSQDSASGNLYEQFF | TGTGCCAGTAGCCAAGATTCTGCTAGCGGGAATTTGTATGAGCAGTTCTTC
. | TRBJ1-1 | . | TRBV6-2/TRBV6-3 | CAISGDRCGYTEVFF | TGTGCCATCAGTGGTGACAGGTGCGGGTACACAGAAGTTTTCTTT
. | TRBJ2-7 | . | TRBV20-1 | CNADRDLNYEQYF | TGCAATGCTGATCGGGACTTAAACTACGAGCAGTACTTC
. | TRBJ2-1 | . | TRBV12-3/TRBV12-4 | CASSTLTGNKQFF | TGTGCCAGCAGTACTTTAACAGGGAATAAGCAGTTCTTC
medium-sized | TRBJ1-6 | . | TRBV4-2 | CASSPSWTRNNSPLHF | TGTGCCAGCAGCCCAAGCTGGACACGCAATAATTCACCCCTCCACTTT
. | TRBJ2-1 | TRBD2 | TRBV11-2 | CPSSGLLAGGGNKQFF | TGTCCCAGCAGCGGACTACTGGCGGGAGGGGGGAATAAGCAGTTCTTC
many | TRBJ2-5 | . | TRBV20-1 | CSARDMRERGQYF | TGCAGTGCTAGAGATATGAGGGAAAGAGGCCAGTACTTC
. | TRBJ2-1 | . | TRBV5-1 | CASSVGTTNNEQFF | TGCGCCAGCAGTGTCGGGACAACAAACAATGAGCAGTTCTTC
. | TRBJ1-5 | . | TRBV7-2 | CASSSDLNQPQHF | TGTGCCAGCAGCTCGGACCTTAATCAGCCCCAGCATTTT